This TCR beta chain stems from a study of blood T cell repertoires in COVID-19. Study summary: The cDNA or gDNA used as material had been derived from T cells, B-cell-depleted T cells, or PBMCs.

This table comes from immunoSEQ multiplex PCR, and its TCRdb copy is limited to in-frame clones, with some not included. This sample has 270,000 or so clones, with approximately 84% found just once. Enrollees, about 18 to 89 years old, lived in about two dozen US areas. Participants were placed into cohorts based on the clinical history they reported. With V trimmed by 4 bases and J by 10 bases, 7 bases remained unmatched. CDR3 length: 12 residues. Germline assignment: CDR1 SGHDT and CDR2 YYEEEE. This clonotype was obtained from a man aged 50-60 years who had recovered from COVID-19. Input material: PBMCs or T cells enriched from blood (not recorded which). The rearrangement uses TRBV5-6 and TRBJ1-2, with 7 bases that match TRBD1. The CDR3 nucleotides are TGTGCCAGCAGCGCTCGACAGGGTTACTACACCTTC. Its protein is CASSARQGYYTF. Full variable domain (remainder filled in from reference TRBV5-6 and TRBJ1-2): DAGVTQSPTHLIKTRGQQVTLRCSPKSGHDTVSWYQQALGQGPQFIFQYYEEEERQRGNFPDRFSGHQFPNYSSELNVNALLLGDSALYLCASSARQGYYTFGSGTRLTVV.